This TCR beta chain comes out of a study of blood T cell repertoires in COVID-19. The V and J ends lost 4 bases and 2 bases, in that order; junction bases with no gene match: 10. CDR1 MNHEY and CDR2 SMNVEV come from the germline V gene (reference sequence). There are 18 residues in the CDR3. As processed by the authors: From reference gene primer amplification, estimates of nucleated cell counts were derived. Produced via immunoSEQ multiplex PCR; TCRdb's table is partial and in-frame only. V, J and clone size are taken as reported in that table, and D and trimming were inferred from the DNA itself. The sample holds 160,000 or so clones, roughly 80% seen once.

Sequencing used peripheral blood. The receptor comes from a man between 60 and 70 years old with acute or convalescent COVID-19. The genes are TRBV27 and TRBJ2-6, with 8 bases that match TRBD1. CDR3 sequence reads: CASSSQTGAPAGANVLTF. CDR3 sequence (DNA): TGTGCCAGCAGTTCGCAGACAGGGGCCCCGGCTGGGGCCAACGTCCTGACTTTC. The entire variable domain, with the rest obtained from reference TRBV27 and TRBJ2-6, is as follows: EAQVTQNPRYLITVTGKKLTVTCSQNMNHEYMSWYRQDPGLGLRQIYYSMNVEVTDKGDVPEGYKVSRKEKRNFPLILESPSPNQTSLYFCASSSQTGAPAGANVLTFGAGSRLTVL.